The TCR beta chain under discussion was sequenced for a study of T-cell memory formation after mild COVID-19. General study results and limits: Prior to infection, memory already included some responding clones, suggesting cross-reactive memory joined. CD4/CD8 balance held among clones contracting day 15 to 85, and later expanders leaned CD4+. For second-wave clones that peaked at day 37, SARS-CoV-2 specificity went unverified.

The germline CDR1 and CDR2 sequences are SEHNR and FQNEAQ (reference sequence). This CDR3 spans 16 amino acids. J was trimmed by 5 bases and V by 6 bases; bases with no gene match: 9. This clonotype showed up many times. The antigen is undetermined. 5'RACE, which relied on constant-segment primers, yielded TCR alpha and TCR beta cDNA libraries carrying sample barcodes and UMIs. TCRdb reprocessed the 5' RACE reads with MiXCR, giving one entry per CDR3 protein. The sample lists approximately 250,000 distinct CDR3 sequences; around 17% were seen once. The sequence was obtained from a man in his late teens or twenties who had mild COVID-19 (a few samples of this study predate the infection). Cell type and time point are not known. Sequences were obtained from PBMCs or a T cell subset sorted from them (not recorded which). V is TRBV7-9 and J is TRBJ2-1; 11 nucleotides align to TRBD2. In DNA, the CDR3 is TGTGCCAGCAGGCGCCAACTAGCGGGGGACCACAATGAGCAGTTCTTC. Translated, it gives CASRRQLAGDHNEQFF.